Listed below are T cell receptor beta chains from one sample, sequenced in a study of vaccination effects on CD4 cells after COVID-19. Only in-frame clones appear in the TCRdb table, and some are missing; sequencing was by immunoSEQ multiplex PCR. This sample yields some 77,000 clones, of which over 65% are seen a single time; roughly 4% belongs to the top ten. Antigens of these TCRs are unknown. The material sequenced was CD4+ T cells from PBMCs cultured with HCoV-OC43 spike peptides, taken before COVID-19 vaccination. Receptor source: a human donor who received a COVID-19 vaccine. CDR3s include the opening cysteine and the closing phenylalanine or tryptophan. The D gene is left open where the match is weak. Only some rows state a clone size, as once, few, many or a class for expanded clones.

clone size: few; V gene: TRBV28; J gene: TRBJ1-2; D gene: .; CDR3 length: 14; CDR3 protein: CASSSVGPRSGYTF; CDR3 DNA: TGTGCCAGCAGTTCAGTCGGACCGAGGAGTGGCTACACCTTC
clone size: .; V gene: TRBV11-2; J gene: TRBJ1-6; D gene: .; CDR3 length: 19; CDR3 protein: CASSLDPGGGPPYNSPLHF; CDR3 DNA: TGTGCCAGCAGCTTAGATCCGGGTGGGGGGCCACCCTATAATTCACCCCTCCACTTT
clone size: .; V gene: TRBV24-1; J gene: TRBJ2-3; D gene: .; CDR3 length: 17; CDR3 protein: CATSESFGFSSTDTQYF; CDR3 DNA: TGTGCCACCAGTGAATCGTTCGGGTTTTCTAGCACAGATACGCAGTATTTT
clone size: once; V gene: TRBV12-3/TRBV12-4; J gene: TRBJ1-1; D gene: .; CDR3 length: 13; CDR3 protein: CASTEGRTTEAFF; CDR3 DNA: TGTGCCAGCACTGAGGGACGGACCACTGAAGCTTTCTTT
clone size: few; V gene: TRBV18; J gene: TRBJ2-2; D gene: .; CDR3 length: 16; CDR3 protein: CASSLHSVAGTGELFF; CDR3 DNA: TGTGCCAGCTCACTACATAGCGTTGCCGGCACCGGGGAGCTGTTTTTT
clone size: once; V gene: TRBV7-9; J gene: TRBJ1-4; D gene: .; CDR3 length: 15; CDR3 protein: CASGGGVTANEKLFF; CDR3 DNA: TGTGCCAGCGGGGGTGGGGTGACGGCTAATGAAAAACTGTTTTTT
clone size: .; V gene: TRBV18; J gene: TRBJ2-5; D gene: TRBD1; CDR3 length: 16; CDR3 protein: CASSPLGTGSPETQYF; CDR3 DNA: TGTGCCAGCTCACCACTCGGGACAGGCTCCCCAGAGACCCAGTACTTC
clone size: once; V gene: TRBV7-9; J gene: TRBJ1-1; D gene: .; CDR3 length: 15; CDR3 protein: CASSSSTLRNTEAFF; CDR3 DNA: TGTGCCAGCAGCTCCTCGACATTGCGTAACACTGAAGCTTTCTTT
clone size: .; V gene: TRBV5-4; J gene: TRBJ2-5; D gene: TRBD1; CDR3 length: 15; CDR3 protein: CASSSRTGFQETQYF; CDR3 DNA: TGTGCCAGCAGCTCCCGGACAGGGTTTCAAGAGACCCAGTACTTC
clone size: .; V gene: TRBV5-1; J gene: TRBJ2-5; D gene: .; CDR3 length: 14; CDR3 protein: CASSLYRGAETQYF; CDR3 DNA: TGCGCCAGCAGCTTGTATCGGGGGGCAGAGACCCAGTACTTC
clone size: .; V gene: TRBV9; J gene: TRBJ2-6; D gene: .; CDR3 length: 16; CDR3 protein: CASSVSLGVGANVLTF; CDR3 DNA: TGTGCCAGCAGCGTAAGTCTTGGGGTTGGGGCCAACGTCCTGACTTTC
clone size: .; V gene: TRBV6-6; J gene: TRBJ1-2; D gene: .; CDR3 length: 15; CDR3 protein: CASNTAAGLNYGYTF; CDR3 DNA: TGTGCCAGCAATACCGCCGCGGGACTTAACTATGGCTACACCTTC
clone size: once; V gene: TRBV24-1; J gene: TRBJ2-1; D gene: .; CDR3 length: 14; CDR3 protein: CATSPSGSYNEQFF; CDR3 DNA: TGTGCCACCAGCCCCAGCGGGTCCTACAATGAGCAGTTCTTC
clone size: .; V gene: TRBV3-1/TRBV3-2; J gene: TRBJ2-3; D gene: TRBD2; CDR3 length: 14; CDR3 protein: CASSKAGGAYTQYF; CDR3 DNA: TGTGCCAGCAGTAAAGCGGGGGGCGCGTATACGCAGTATTTT
clone size: .; V gene: TRBV30; J gene: TRBJ2-1; D gene: .; CDR3 length: 11; CDR3 protein: CAWSPYNEQFF; CDR3 DNA: TGTGCCTGGAGCCCATACAATGAGCAGTTCTTC
clone size: .; V gene: TRBV29-1; J gene: TRBJ2-2; D gene: .; CDR3 length: 14; CDR3 protein: CSAGRGTNTGELFF; CDR3 DNA: TGCAGCGCTGGGCGGGGTACAAACACCGGGGAGCTGTTTTTT
clone size: .; V gene: TRBV9; J gene: TRBJ1-6; D gene: TRBD1; CDR3 length: 15; CDR3 protein: CASSATGGFNSPLHF; CDR3 DNA: TGTGCCAGCAGCGCAACAGGGGGCTTTAATTCACCCCTCCACTTT
clone size: .; V gene: TRBV24-1; J gene: TRBJ2-3; D gene: TRBD2; CDR3 length: 14; CDR3 protein: CATSDLAGTDTQYF; CDR3 DNA: TGTGCCACCAGTGATTTAGCGGGAACAGATACGCAGTATTTT
clone size: .; V gene: TRBV12-3/TRBV12-4; J gene: TRBJ1-2; D gene: .; CDR3 length: 11; CDR3 protein: CASSFVDGYTF; CDR3 DNA: TGTGCCAGCAGTTTTGTAGATGGCTACACCTTC
clone size: few; V gene: TRBV18; J gene: TRBJ1-4; D gene: .; CDR3 length: 14; CDR3 protein: CASSPGSGAEKLFF; CDR3 DNA: TGTGCCAGCTCACCCGGCTCGGGGGCGGAAAAACTGTTTTTT
clone size: .; V gene: TRBV7-2; J gene: TRBJ2-3; D gene: .; CDR3 length: 15; CDR3 protein: CASSVPQGLTDTQYF; CDR3 DNA: TGTGCCAGCAGCGTCCCTCAGGGACTCACAGATACGCAGTATTTT
clone size: few; V gene: TRBV15; J gene: TRBJ2-1; D gene: .; CDR3 length: 14; CDR3 protein: CATSRARANNEQFF; CDR3 DNA: TGTGCCACCAGCAGGGCCAGGGCCAACAATGAGCAGTTCTTC
clone size: .; V gene: TRBV6-5; J gene: TRBJ1-1; D gene: .; CDR3 length: 13; CDR3 protein: CASTPAANTEAFF; CDR3 DNA: TGTGCCAGCACCCCAGCGGCTAACACTGAAGCTTTCTTT
clone size: .; V gene: TRBV7-3; J gene: TRBJ2-5; D gene: TRBD2; CDR3 length: 15; CDR3 protein: CASSLTGLAQETQYF; CDR3 DNA: TGTGCCAGCAGCCTCACGGGACTAGCGCAAGAGACCCAGTACTTC
clone size: once; V gene: TRBV5-5; J gene: TRBJ2-2; D gene: TRBD1; CDR3 length: 16; CDR3 protein: CASSLITDRVAGELFF; CDR3 DNA: TGTGCCAGCAGCTTGATTACTGACAGGGTTGCCGGGGAGCTGTTTTTT
clone size: .; V gene: TRBV28; J gene: TRBJ1-1; D gene: .; CDR3 length: 14; CDR3 protein: CASSLLQRNTEAFF; CDR3 DNA: TGTGCCAGCAGCCTCCTTCAGAGGAACACTGAAGCTTTCTTT
clone size: .; V gene: TRBV5-6; J gene: TRBJ2-3; D gene: .; CDR3 length: 10; CDR3 protein: CASRSYTQYF; CDR3 DNA: TGTGCCAGCCGCTCCTATACGCAGTATTTT
clone size: .; V gene: TRBV20-1; J gene: TRBJ2-3; D gene: .; CDR3 length: 11; CDR3 protein: CSVEWLDTQYF; CDR3 DNA: TGCAGTGTAGAATGGTTAGATACGCAGTATTTT
clone size: .; V gene: TRBV12-5; J gene: TRBJ1-1; D gene: TRBD1; CDR3 length: 12; CDR3 protein: CASGLEQQGAFF; CDR3 DNA: TGTGCTAGTGGTTTGGAGCAACAGGGGGCTTTCTTT
clone size: .; V gene: TRBV25-1; J gene: TRBJ1-4; D gene: .; CDR3 length: 15; CDR3 protein: CASSEVGATNEKLFF; CDR3 DNA: TGTGCCAGCAGTGAGGTCGGCGCAACTAATGAAAAACTGTTTTTT
clone size: .; V gene: TRBV24-1; J gene: TRBJ2-2; D gene: .; CDR3 length: 11; CDR3 protein: CATSEVGELFF; CDR3 DNA: TGTGCCACCAGTGAAGTCGGGGAGCTGTTTTTT
clone size: .; V gene: TRBV9; J gene: TRBJ1-2; D gene: TRBD1; CDR3 length: 16; CDR3 protein: CASSADRGGWNYGYTF; CDR3 DNA: TGTGCCAGCAGCGCCGACAGGGGAGGATGGAACTATGGCTACACCTTC
clone size: few; V gene: TRBV2; J gene: TRBJ1-2; D gene: .; CDR3 length: 12; CDR3 protein: CARAIQGYGYTF; CDR3 DNA: TGTGCCAGGGCGATACAGGGTTATGGCTACACCTTC
clone size: .; V gene: TRBV19; J gene: TRBJ2-5; D gene: .; CDR3 length: 10; CDR3 protein: CASSREDQYF; CDR3 DNA: TGTGCCAGTAGTAGGGAGGACCAGTACTTC
clone size: .; V gene: TRBV4-1; J gene: TRBJ1-2; D gene: TRBD1; CDR3 length: 17; CDR3 protein: CASSQVTQGAGVGGYTF; CDR3 DNA: TGCGCCAGCAGCCAAGTCACACAGGGGGCTGGAGTCGGTGGCTACACCTTC
clone size: .; V gene: TRBV7-3; J gene: TRBJ2-1; D gene: TRBD1; CDR3 length: 14; CDR3 protein: CASSPTGAKDEQFF; CDR3 DNA: TGTGCCAGCAGCCCGACAGGGGCAAAGGATGAGCAGTTCTTC
clone size: .; V gene: TRBV5-6; J gene: TRBJ1-4; D gene: .; CDR3 length: 14; CDR3 protein: CASSRKYNGEKLFF; CDR3 DNA: TGTGCCAGCAGCAGAAAATACAACGGGGAAAAACTGTTTTTT
clone size: .; V gene: TRBV21-1; J gene: TRBJ2-5; D gene: .; CDR3 length: 18; CDR3 protein: CASSKGGAEDRGVETQYF; CDR3 DNA: TGTGCCAGCAGCAAAGGAGGGGCGGAGGACCGGGGGGTGGAGACCCAGTACTTC
clone size: .; V gene: TRBV2; J gene: TRBJ2-5; D gene: .; CDR3 length: 11; CDR3 protein: CASSQTETQYF; CDR3 DNA: TGTGCCAGCAGTCAAACGGAGACCCAGTACTTC
clone size: .; V gene: TRBV5-1; J gene: TRBJ1-1; D gene: TRBD1; CDR3 length: 17; CDR3 protein: CASSLVGGGQGNTEAFF; CDR3 DNA: TGCGCCAGCAGCTTGGTGGGGGGGGGACAGGGTAACACTGAAGCTTTCTTT
clone size: .; V gene: TRBV20-1; J gene: TRBJ1-2; D gene: .; CDR3 length: 15; CDR3 protein: CSASWGGEGAYGYTF; CDR3 DNA: TGCAGTGCTAGTTGGGGTGGGGAAGGGGCCTATGGCTACACCTTC